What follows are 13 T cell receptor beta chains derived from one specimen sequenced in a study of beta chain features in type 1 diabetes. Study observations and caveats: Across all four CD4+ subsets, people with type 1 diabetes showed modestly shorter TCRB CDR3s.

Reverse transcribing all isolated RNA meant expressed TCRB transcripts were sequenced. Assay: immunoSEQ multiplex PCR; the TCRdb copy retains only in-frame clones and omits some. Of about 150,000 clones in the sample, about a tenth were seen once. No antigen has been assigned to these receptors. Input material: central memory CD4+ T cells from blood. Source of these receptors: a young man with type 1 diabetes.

The CDR3 region is CASSQDRTYGYTF. The CDR3 region has the DNA TGTGCCAGCAGTCAGGACAGGACCTATGGCTACACCTTC. V is TRBV6-5 and J is TRBJ1-2; 7 bases map to TRBD1. Unmatched junction bases numbered 4, after V lost 5 bases and J lost 4 bases. Germline loops: CDR1 MNHEY, CDR2 SVGAGI. This CDR3 region has 13 residues.

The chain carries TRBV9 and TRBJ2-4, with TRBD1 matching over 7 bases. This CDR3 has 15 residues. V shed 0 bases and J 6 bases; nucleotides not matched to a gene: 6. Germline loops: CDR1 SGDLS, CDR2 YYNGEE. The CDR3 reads CASSVDSGQPNIQYF. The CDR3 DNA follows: TGTGCCAGCAGCGTAGACTCGGGACAGCCAAACATTCAGTACTTC.

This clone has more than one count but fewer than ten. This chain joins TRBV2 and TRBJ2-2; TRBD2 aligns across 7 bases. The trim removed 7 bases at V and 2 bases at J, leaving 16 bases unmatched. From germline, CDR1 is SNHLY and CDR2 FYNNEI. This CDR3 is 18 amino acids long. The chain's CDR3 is CASTRAPTGGVNTGELFF. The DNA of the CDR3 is TGTGCCAGCACGAGGGCTCCCACGGGAGGAGTAAACACCGGGGAGCTGTTTTTT.

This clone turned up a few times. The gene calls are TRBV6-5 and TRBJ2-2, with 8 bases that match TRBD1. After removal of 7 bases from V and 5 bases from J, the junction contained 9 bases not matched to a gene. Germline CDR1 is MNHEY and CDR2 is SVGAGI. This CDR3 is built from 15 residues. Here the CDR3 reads CASTRTGQETGELFF. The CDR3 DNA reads TGTGCCAGCACCAGGACAGGGCAGGAGACCGGGGAGCTGTTTTTT.

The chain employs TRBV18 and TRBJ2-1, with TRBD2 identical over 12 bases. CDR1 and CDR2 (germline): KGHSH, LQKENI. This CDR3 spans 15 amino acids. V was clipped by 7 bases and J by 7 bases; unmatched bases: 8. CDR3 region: CASLPGLAGGNEQFF. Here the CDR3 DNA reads TGTGCCAGCTTACCGGGACTAGCGGGCGGGAATGAGCAGTTCTTC.

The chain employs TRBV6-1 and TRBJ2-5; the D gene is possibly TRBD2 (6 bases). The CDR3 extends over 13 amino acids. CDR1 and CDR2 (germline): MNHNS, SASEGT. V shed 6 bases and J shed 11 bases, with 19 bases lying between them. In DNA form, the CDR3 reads TGTGCCAGCAGCCCCACGGGGGTATGGGAGCAGTACTTC. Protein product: CASSPTGVWEQYF.

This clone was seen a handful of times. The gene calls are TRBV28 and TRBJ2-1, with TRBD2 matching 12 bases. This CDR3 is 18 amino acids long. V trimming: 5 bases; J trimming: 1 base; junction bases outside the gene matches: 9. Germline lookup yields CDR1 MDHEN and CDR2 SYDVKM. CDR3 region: CASSETSGRYQSYNEQFF. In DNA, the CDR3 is TGTGCCAGCAGTGAGACTAGCGGGAGATATCAATCCTACAATGAGCAGTTCTTC. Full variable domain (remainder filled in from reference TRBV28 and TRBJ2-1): DVKVTQSSRYLVKRTGEKVFLECVQDMDHENMFWYRQDPGLGLRLIYFSYDVKMKEKGDIPEGYSVSREKKERFSLILESASTNQTSMYLCASSETSGRYQSYNEQFFGPGTRLTVL.

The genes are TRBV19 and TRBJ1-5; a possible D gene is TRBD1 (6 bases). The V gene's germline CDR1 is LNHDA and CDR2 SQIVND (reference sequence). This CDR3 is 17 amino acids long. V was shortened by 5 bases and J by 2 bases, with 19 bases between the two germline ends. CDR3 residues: CASSYPNDRRGNQPQHF. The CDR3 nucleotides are TGTGCCAGTAGTTACCCTAATGACAGGCGGGGCAATCAGCCCCAGCATTTT.

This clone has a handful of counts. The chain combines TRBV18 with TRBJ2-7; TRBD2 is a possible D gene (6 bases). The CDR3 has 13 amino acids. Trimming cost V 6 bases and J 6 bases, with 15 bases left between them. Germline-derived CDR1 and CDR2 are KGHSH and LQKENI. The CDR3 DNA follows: TGTGCCAGCTCTGACGGGGGTGGTCTCGAGCAGTACTTC. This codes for CASSDGGGLEQYF.

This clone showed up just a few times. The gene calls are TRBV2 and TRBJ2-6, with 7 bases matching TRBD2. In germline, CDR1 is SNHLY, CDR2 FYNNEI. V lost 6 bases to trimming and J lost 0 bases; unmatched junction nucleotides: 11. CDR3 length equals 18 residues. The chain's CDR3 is CASSYQRGRNSGANVLTF. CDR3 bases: TGTGCCAGCAGCTACCAGCGGGGACGGAACTCTGGGGCCAACGTCCTGACTTTC.

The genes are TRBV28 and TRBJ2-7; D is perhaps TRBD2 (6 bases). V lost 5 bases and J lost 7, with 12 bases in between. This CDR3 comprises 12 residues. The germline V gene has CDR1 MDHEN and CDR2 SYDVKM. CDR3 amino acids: CASSLLAREQYF. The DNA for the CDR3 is TGTGCCAGCAGTCTCCTAGCGCGGGAGCAGTACTTC.

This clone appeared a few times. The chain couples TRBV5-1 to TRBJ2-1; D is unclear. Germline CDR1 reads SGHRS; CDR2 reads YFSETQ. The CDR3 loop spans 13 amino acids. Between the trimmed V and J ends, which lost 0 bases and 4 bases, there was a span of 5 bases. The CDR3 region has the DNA TGCGCCAGCAGCTTGGTCCCATACAATGAGCAGTTCTTC. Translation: CASSLVPYNEQFF.

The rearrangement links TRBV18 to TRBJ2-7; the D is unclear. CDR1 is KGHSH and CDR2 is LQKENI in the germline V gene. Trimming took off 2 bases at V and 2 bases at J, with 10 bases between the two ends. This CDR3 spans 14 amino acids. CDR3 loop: CASSPSNGAYEQYF. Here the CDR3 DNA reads TGTGCCAGCTCACCATCTAACGGAGCCTACGAGCAGTACTTC.